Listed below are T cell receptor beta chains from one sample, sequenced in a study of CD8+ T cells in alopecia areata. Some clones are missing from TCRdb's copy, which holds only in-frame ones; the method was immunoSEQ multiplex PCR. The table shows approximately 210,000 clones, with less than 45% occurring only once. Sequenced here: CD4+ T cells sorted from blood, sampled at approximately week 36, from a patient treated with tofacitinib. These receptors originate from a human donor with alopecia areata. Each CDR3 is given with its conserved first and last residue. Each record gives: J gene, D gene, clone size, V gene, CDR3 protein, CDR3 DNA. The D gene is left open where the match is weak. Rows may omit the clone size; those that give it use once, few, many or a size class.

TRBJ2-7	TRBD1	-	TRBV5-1	CASSIGTGVYEQYF	TGCGCCAGCAGCATCGGGACAGGTGTTTACGAGCAGTACTTC
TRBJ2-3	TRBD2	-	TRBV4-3	CASSQQGVGASGRKDTQYF	TGCGCCAGCAGCCAGCAGGGGGTGGGGGCTAGCGGGAGAAAAGATACGCAGTATTTT
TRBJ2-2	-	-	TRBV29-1	CSVEGDGPSGELFF	TGCAGCGTTGAGGGAGATGGTCCATCCGGGGAGCTGTTTTTT
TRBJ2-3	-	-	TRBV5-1	CASSHPASDTQYF	TGCGCCAGCAGTCACCCTGCGTCAGATACGCAGTATTTT
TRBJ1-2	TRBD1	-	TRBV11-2	CASSHSGTVLSNYGYTF	TGTGCCAGCAGCCACTCAGGGACAGTACTTTCGAACTATGGCTACACCTTC
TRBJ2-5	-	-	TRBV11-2	CASSKTRETQYF	TGTGCCAGCAGCAAAACACGGGAGACCCAGTACTTC
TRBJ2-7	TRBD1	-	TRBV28	CASSPQKGQHLYEQYF	TGTGCCAGCAGTCCCCAAAAGGGACAGCACCTTTACGAGCAGTACTTC
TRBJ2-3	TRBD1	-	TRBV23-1	CASSHRQGQGADTQYF	TGCGCCAGCAGTCATCGCCAGGGACAGGGGGCAGATACGCAGTATTTT
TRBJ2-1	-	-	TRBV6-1	CASSEGGSNEQFF	TGTGCCAGCAGTGAAGGGGGGAGCAATGAGCAGTTCTTC
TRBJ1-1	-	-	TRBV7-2	CASSLESSVTEAFF	TGTGCCAGCAGCTTAGAATCCTCCGTCACTGAAGCTTTCTTT
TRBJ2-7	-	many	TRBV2	CASSDYEQYF	TGTGCCAGCAGTGACTACGAGCAGTACTTC
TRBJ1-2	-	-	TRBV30	CAWSLAGRYGYTF	TGTGCCTGGAGTTTGGCAGGGAGGTATGGCTACACCTTC
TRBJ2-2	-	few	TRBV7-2	CASSPGGTGELFF	TGTGCCAGCAGCCCAGGAGGAACCGGGGAGCTGTTTTTT
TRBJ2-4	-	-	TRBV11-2	CASSFLVDRLNIQYF	TGTGCCAGCAGCTTTCTCGTCGACCGACTAAACATTCAGTACTTC
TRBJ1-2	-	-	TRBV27	CASSLRVGARSNGYTF	TGTGCCAGCAGTTTAAGGGTTGGGGCAAGGTCTAATGGCTACACCTTC
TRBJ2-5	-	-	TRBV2	CASSGGRRETQYF	TGTGCCAGCAGCGGGGGTCGGCGAGAGACCCAGTACTTC
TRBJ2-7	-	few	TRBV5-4	CASSNTYEQYF	TGTGCCAGCAGCAACACATACGAGCAGTACTTC
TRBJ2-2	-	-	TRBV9	CASSVFWSTGELFF	TGTGCCAGCAGCGTATTTTGGAGTACCGGGGAGCTGTTTTTT
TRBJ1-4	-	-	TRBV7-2	CASSSQGGEKLFF	TGTGCCAGCAGCTCACAGGGAGGTGAAAAACTGTTTTTT
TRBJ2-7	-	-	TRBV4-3	CASSQLPSGTHEQYF	TGCGCCAGCAGCCAACTCCCCTCCGGAACGCACGAGCAGTACTTC
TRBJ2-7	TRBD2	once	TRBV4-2	CASSHPGTSGRAYEQYF	TGTGCCAGCAGCCACCCCGGGACTAGCGGGAGGGCCTACGAGCAGTACTTC
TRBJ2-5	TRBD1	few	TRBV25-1	CASSDRRTGSLGTQYF	TGTGCCAGCAGTGATCGTAGGACAGGTTCCCTAGGGACCCAGTACTTC
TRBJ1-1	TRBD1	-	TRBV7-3	CASSIGQGNTEAFF	TGTGCCAGCAGCATCGGACAGGGGAACACTGAAGCTTTCTTT
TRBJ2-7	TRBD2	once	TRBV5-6	CASSRGLVDSYEQYF	TGTGCCAGCAGCCGCGGACTAGTCGACTCCTACGAGCAGTACTTC
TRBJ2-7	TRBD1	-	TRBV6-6	CAATRQGTSYEQYF	TGTGCCGCTACCAGACAGGGGACATCCTACGAGCAGTACTTC
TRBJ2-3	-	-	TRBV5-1	CASSTVLFTDTQYF	TGCGCCAGCAGCACCGTCCTATTCACAGATACGCAGTATTTT
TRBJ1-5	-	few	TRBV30	CAWSVPDRSNQPQHF	TGTGCCTGGAGTGTACCGGACAGAAGCAATCAGCCCCAGCATTTT
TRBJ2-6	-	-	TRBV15	CATSRPGSRGANVLTF	TGTGCCACCAGCAGACCAGGGAGCCGTGGGGCCAACGTCCTGACTTTC
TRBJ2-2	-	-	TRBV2	CASSEARTGELFF	TGTGCCAGCAGTGAAGCGAGAACCGGGGAGCTGTTTTTT
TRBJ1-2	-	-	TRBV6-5	CASTKDSANYGYTF	TGTGCCAGCACCAAGGACAGTGCTAACTATGGCTACACCTTC
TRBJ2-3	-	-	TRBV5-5	CASSSGLLTDTQYF	TGTGCCAGCAGCTCGGGACTCCTCACAGATACGCAGTATTTT
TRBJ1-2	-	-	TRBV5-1	CASSPGRGAYYGYTF	TGCGCCAGCAGCCCGGGGAGAGGGGCATACTATGGCTACACCTTC
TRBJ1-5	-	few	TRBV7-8	CASSLLGTRNQPQHF	TGTGCCAGCAGCTTATTGGGGACCCGCAATCAGCCCCAGCATTTT
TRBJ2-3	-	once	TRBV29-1	CSVRVLADTQYF	TGCAGCGTGCGCGTTCTCGCAGATACGCAGTATTTT
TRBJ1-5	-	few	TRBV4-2	CASSQGSTTSNQPQHF	TGTGCCAGCAGCCAAGGGTCCACAACTAGCAATCAGCCCCAGCATTTT
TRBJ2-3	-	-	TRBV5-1	CASSLTRGGDTQYF	TGCGCCAGCAGCTTGACGAGGGGCGGCGATACGCAGTATTTT
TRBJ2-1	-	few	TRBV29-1	CSAGPLGEQFF	TGCAGCGCTGGACCCCTGGGTGAGCAGTTCTTC
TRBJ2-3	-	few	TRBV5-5	CASSLGAPGDTQYF	TGTGCCAGCAGCTTGGGGGCCCCAGGAGATACGCAGTATTTT
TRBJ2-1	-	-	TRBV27	CASPPLFF	TGTGCCAGCCCCCCGTTGTTCTTC
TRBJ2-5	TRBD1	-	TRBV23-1	CASSQGGQGFETQYF	TGCGCCAGCAGTCAAGGGGGACAGGGCTTCGAGACCCAGTACTTC
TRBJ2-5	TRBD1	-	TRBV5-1	CASSQQGYQETQYF	TGCGCCAGCAGCCAACAGGGGTACCAAGAGACCCAGTACTTC
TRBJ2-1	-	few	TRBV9	CASSAGDWGDEQFF	TGTGCCAGCAGCGCAGGAGATTGGGGCGATGAGCAGTTCTTC
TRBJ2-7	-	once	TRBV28	CASNDRTRKTYEQYF	TGTGCCAGCAATGATAGGACGCGTAAGACCTACGAGCAGTACTTC
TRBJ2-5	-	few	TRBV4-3	CASSQEVQTETQYF	TGCGCCAGCAGCCAAGAGGTACAGACGGAGACCCAGTACTTC
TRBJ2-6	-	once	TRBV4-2	CASSQKLAQLRANVLTF	TGTGCCAGCAGCCAAAAACTAGCCCAGCTGAGGGCCAACGTCCTGACTTTC
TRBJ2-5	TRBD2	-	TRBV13	CASSIQGAGVTQYF	TGTGCCAGCAGCATACAGGGAGCGGGGGTGACCCAGTACTTC
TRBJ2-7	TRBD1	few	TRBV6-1	CASCAGGYEQYF	TGTGCCAGCTGTGCAGGGGGCTACGAGCAGTACTTC
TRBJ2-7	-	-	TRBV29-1	CSVSQGTLNYEQYF	TGCAGCGTAAGTCAGGGTACCCTCAACTACGAGCAGTACTTC
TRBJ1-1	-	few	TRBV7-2	CASSLGPGFAAEAFF	TGTGCCAGCAGCTTAGGGCCAGGTTTTGCGGCTGAAGCTTTCTTT
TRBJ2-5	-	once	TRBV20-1	CSATQGTQYF	TGCAGTGCCACCCAGGGGACCCAGTACTTC
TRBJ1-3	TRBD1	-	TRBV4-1	CASSHPDRERNTIYF	TGCGCCAGCAGCCATCCCGACAGGGAACGAAACACCATATATTTT
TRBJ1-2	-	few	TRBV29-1	CSVQQGLVYGYTF	TGCAGCGTGCAACAGGGTTTGGTCTATGGCTACACCTTC
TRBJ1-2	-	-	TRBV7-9	CASSLEQGRGYTF	TGTGCCAGCAGCTTAGAACAGGGTCGAGGCTACACCTTC
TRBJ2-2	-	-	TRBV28	CASIVRTNTGELFF	TGTGCCAGCATCGTGCGGACGAACACCGGGGAGCTGTTTTTT
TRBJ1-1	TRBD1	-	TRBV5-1	CASQTNRGQTEAFF	TGCGCCAGCCAAACGAACAGGGGGCAGACTGAAGCTTTCTTT
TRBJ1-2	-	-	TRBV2	CASSVGAGGYTF	TGTGCCAGCAGTGTAGGGGCAGGGGGCTACACCTTC